The 27 T cell receptor beta chains listed next were all sequenced from one sample in a study of monozygotic twins with cystic fibrosis. Some clones are missing from TCRdb's copy, which holds only in-frame ones; the method was immunoSEQ multiplex PCR. This sample has about 9,600 clones, with over 80% found just once. The sequencing input was blood. These receptors all come from a boy aged 2 to 9 with cystic fibrosis.

The V call is TRBV11-2, the J call TRBJ2-2; D is unresolved. The germline V and J ends were trimmed by 4 bases and 3 bases, with 9 bases remaining between them. This CDR3 contains 14 residues. Germline V lookup: CDR1 SGHAT, CDR2 FQNNGV. For the CDR3, the DNA is TGTGCCAGCAGCTCCGCCCGTTACACCGGGGAGCTGTTTTTT. This encodes CASSSARYTGELFF.

V is TRBV19 and J is TRBJ1-2, with D possibly being TRBD1 (5 bases). The CDR3 consists of 14 residues. V was shortened by 7 bases and J by 6 bases, with 18 bases between the two germline ends. Germline V CDR1 and CDR2: LNHDA, SQIVND (reference sequence). The CDR3 sequence is CASTPGRNNHGYTF. DNA of the CDR3: TGTGCCAGTACTCCGGGACGGAACAATCATGGCTACACCTTC.

This clone occurred a few times. The V gene is TRBV7-9, the J gene TRBJ1-5; a weak D match, TRBD1 (6 bases). The V end lost 1 base, the J end lost 2 bases, and 9 bases lay between the germline ends. The CDR3 has 15 amino acids. Germline V gene sequence: CDR1 SEHNR, CDR2 FQNEAQ (reference sequence). In DNA, the CDR3 is TGTGCCAGCAGCTTAGACAGGGTGGGCAATCAGCCCCAGCATTTT. This sequence encodes CASSLDRVGNQPQHF.

The genes are TRBV19 and TRBJ2-3; D is uncertain. Germline CDR1 is LNHDA and CDR2 is SQIVND (reference sequence). The CDR3 loop spans 12 amino acids. V was cut by 6 bases and J by 9 bases, with 13 bases left in between. In DNA form, the CDR3 reads TGTGCCAGTAGAAGCGCTGCGGACACGCAGTATTTT. Its protein is CASRSAADTQYF.

This clone was detected once. V and J are TRBV2 and TRBJ2-3, with D unclear. V was shortened by 7 bases and J by 4 bases, with 6 bases between the two germline ends. The CDR3 totals 11 residues. Germline CDR1 and CDR2: SNHLY and FYNNEI. The CDR3 loop is CASIRSDTQYF. CDR3 coding DNA: TGTGCCAGCATCCGATCAGATACGCAGTATTTT. The full variable domain, in which reference TRBV2 and TRBJ2-3 provide the parts outside the CDR3, is EPEVTQTPSHQVTQMGQEVILRCVPISNHLYFYWYRQILGQKVEFLVSFYNNEISEKSEIFDDQFSVERPDGSNFTLKIRSTKLEDSAMYFCASIRSDTQYFGPGTRLTVL.

The chain is built from TRBV6-1 and TRBJ2-7; D uncertain. The CDR3 is 16 amino acids. Germline lookup yields CDR1 MNHNS and CDR2 SASEGT. V gave up 2 bases and J gave up 2 bases, with 16 bases separating them. The CDR3: CASSELYRAGTYEQYV. In nucleotides, the CDR3 is TGTGCCAGCAGTGAATTGTATAGGGCCGGCACCTACGAGCAGTACGTC.

This clone was observed a single time. The chain couples TRBV27 to TRBJ2-2; D remains ambiguous. This CDR3 spans 16 amino acids. Germline CDR1 MNHEY, CDR2 SMNVEV (reference sequence). With 7 bases removed from V and 0 bases from J, the gap between germline ends came to 15 bases. CDR3 coding DNA: TGTGCCAGCACCCCCCACGGCAGGACGAACACCGGGGAGCTGTTTTTT. Translation: CASTPHGRTNTGELFF.

The chain has TRBV6-6 and TRBJ1-1; 7 positions match TRBD1. V was clipped by 4 bases and J by 1 base; unmatched bases: 6. CDR1 is MNHNY and CDR2 is SVGAGI in the germline V gene (reference sequence). There are 15 residues in the CDR3. The CDR3 spells CASSFHRGTNTEAFF. In nucleotides, the CDR3 is TGTGCCAGCAGTTTCCACAGGGGCACGAACACTGAAGCTTTCTTT.

The V and J genes are TRBV5-1 and TRBJ2-3; TRBD2 matches 12 bases. Per germline, CDR1 SGHRS and CDR2 YFSETQ. J gave up 1 base and V 4 bases, and 4 bases lay outside the gene matches. The CDR3 is made up of 16 amino acids. CDR3 region: CASSPLAGGGTDTQYF. The CDR3, as DNA: TGCGCCAGCAGCCCACTAGCGGGGGGCGGCACAGATACGCAGTATTTT.

The table lists this clone with a count of one. The gene calls are TRBV2 and TRBJ2-6, with a weak D call TRBD1 (5 bases). The CDR3 runs to 16 residues. The V and J ends lost 7 bases and 0 bases respectively, with 13 bases between them. Germline values: CDR1 SNHLY, CDR2 FYNNEI. The CDR3 DNA is TGTGCCAGCAAGACAGACGCGCACTCTGGGGCCAACGTCCTGACTTTC. This sequence encodes CASKTDAHSGANVLTF.

This clone was detected once. CDR3 loop: CASWDGPGPSIYEQYF. CDR3 bases: TGCGCCAGCTGGGATGGGCCGGGACCTTCGATCTACGAGCAGTACTTC. This rearrangement joins TRBV5-1 to TRBJ2-7; D is tentatively TRBD1 or TRBD2 (5 bases each). Germline CDR1 SGHRS, CDR2 YFSETQ. Trimming left V 7 bases short and J 3 bases short, with 23 bases between. The CDR3 consists of 16 residues.

The chain combines TRBV4-3 with TRBJ1-2, with a possible D match to TRBD1 (5 bases). Trimming cost V 4 bases and J 2 bases, with 11 bases left between them. Germline CDR1 LGHNA, CDR2 YSLEER. This CDR3 is built from 14 residues. The CDR3 sequence is CASSLDSLNYGYTF. The CDR3 DNA reads TGCGCCAGCAGCCTTGACAGCCTGAACTATGGCTACACCTTC.

This chain connects TRBV5-1 to TRBJ1-2; TRBD1 aligns across 8 bases. Trimming took 0 bases from V and 5 from J; bases not matched to a gene: 9. The CDR3 extends over 16 amino acids. Per germline, CDR1 SGHRS and CDR2 YFSETQ. This CDR3 reads CASSLESGTGSYGYTF. The CDR3 nucleotides read TGCGCCAGCAGCTTGGAATCTGGGACAGGATCGTATGGCTACACCTTC.

The J gene is TRBJ2-7, the V gene TRBV6-6; possibly TRBD2 for D (5 bases). The V and J ends lost 6 bases and 6 bases respectively, with 9 bases between them. Germline V CDR1 and CDR2: MNHNY, SVGAGI (reference sequence). The CDR3 consists of 11 residues. The CDR3 reads CASSRGFEQYV. The CDR3 nucleotides read TGTGCCAGCAGCCGAGGGTTCGAGCAGTACGTC.

V and J are TRBV5-1 and TRBJ1-4; perhaps TRBD1 as D (5 bases). CDR1 is SGHRS and CDR2 is YFSETQ in the germline V gene. The V end was cut by 1 base, the J end by 3 bases, with 10 bases between. The CDR3 consists of 15 residues. This CDR3 reads CASSLMGVPNEKLFF. The CDR3 bases are TGCGCCAGCAGCTTGATGGGGGTGCCTAATGAAAAACTGTTTTTT.

The rearrangement links TRBV4-1 to TRBJ2-5; 7 bases agree with TRBD1. The length of the CDR3 is 14 residues. J lost 5 bases, V lost 5 bases, and 8 bases had no gene match. CDR1 MGHRA and CDR2 YSYEKL come from the germline V gene. CDR3 amino acids: CASSGGQLLETQYF. The CDR3 nucleotides read TGCGCCAGCAGCGGGGGACAGCTCTTGGAGACCCAGTACTTC.

The chain links TRBV19 to TRBJ2-1; D gene unclear. The CDR3 totals 15 residues. Germline CDR1 LNHDA, CDR2 SQIVND (reference sequence). Trimming stripped 7 bases from V and 2 bases from J, with 15 bases between. For the CDR3, the DNA is TGTGCCAGTACTGACCTTAATGGTGCCTACAATGAGCAGTTCTTC. Translated, it gives CASTDLNGAYNEQFF.

The CDR3 region is CASSLDSQAFF. Here the CDR3 DNA reads TGCGCCAGCAGCCTCGACAGTCAAGCTTTCTTT. The rearrangement joins TRBV5-1 to TRBJ1-1, with D perhaps TRBD1 (5 bases). Germline CDR1 is SGHRS and CDR2 is YFSETQ. V was shortened by 4 bases and J by 9 bases, with 10 bases between the two germline ends. The CDR3 is 11 amino acids. Full variable domain (rest looked up from reference TRBV5-1 and TRBJ1-1): KAGVTQTPRYLIKTRGQQVTLSCSPISGHRSVSWYQQTPGQGLQFLFEYFSETQRNKGNFPGRFSGRQFSNSRSEMNVSTLELGDSALYLCASSLDSQAFFGQGTRLTVV.

This chain links TRBV30 with TRBJ2-5; D gene uncertain. The CDR3 spans 12 residues. Trimming shortened V by 0 bases and J by 5 bases, and 7 bases separated the two germline ends. From germline, CDR1 is GTSNPN and CDR2 SVGIG (reference sequence). As DNA, the CDR3 is TGTGCCTGGAGTGTCCGGCTTGAGACCCAGTACTTC. The encoded protein is CAWSVRLETQYF.

V gene TRBV5-6 combines with J gene TRBJ1-2; possible D gene TRBD1, 6 bases. CDR1 and CDR2 from the germline V gene are SGHDT and YYEEEE. Trimming left V 4 bases short and J 5 bases short, with 12 bases between. The CDR3 is made up of 13 amino acids. The CDR3 DNA reads as TGTGCCAGCAGCCAACAGGGTTGGTATGGCTACACCTTC. This encodes CASSQQGWYGYTF.

V gene TRBV7-2 combines with J gene TRBJ2-3; D may be TRBD2 (6 bases). CDR1 is SGHTA and CDR2 is FQGNSA in the germline V gene. The ends were cut back, 1 base at V and 2 bases at J, with 13 bases in the middle. CDR3 length equals 16 residues. CDR3 amino acids: CASSLVLARPTDTQYF. The CDR3 DNA reads as TGTGCCAGCAGCTTAGTCCTAGCGAGACCCACAGATACGCAGTATTTT.

The chain employs TRBV5-1 and TRBJ1-2; no reliable D call. This CDR3 has 14 residues. Trimming cost V 1 base and J 8 bases, with 15 bases left between them. In germline, CDR1 is SGHRS, CDR2 YFSETQ. CDR3: CASSLMGQAGGYTF. Here the CDR3 DNA reads TGCGCCAGCAGCTTGATGGGCCAGGCGGGCGGCTACACCTTC.

This chain connects TRBV15 to TRBJ1-5; no definite D call. Germline assignment: CDR1 LNHNV and CDR2 YYDKDF (reference sequence). The V end was cut by 4 bases, the J end by 5 bases, with 6 bases between. CDR3 length: 12 amino acids. The chain's CDR3 is CATSTHHQPQHF. CDR3 in DNA: TGTGCCACCAGCACCCACCATCAGCCCCAGCATTTT.

The chain combines TRBV4-1 with TRBJ1-5; D is ambiguous. Germline V CDR1 and CDR2: MGHRA, YSYEKL. The CDR3 has 14 amino acids. V gave up 1 base and J gave up 6 bases, with 10 bases separating them. In nucleotides, the CDR3 is TGCGCCAGCAGCCAAGCTTTCCGGGTTCAGCCCCAGCATTTT. This sequence encodes CASSQAFRVQPQHF.

This chain joins TRBV6-5 and TRBJ1-2, with a possible D match to TRBD1 (5 bases). The germline gives CDR1 MNHEY, CDR2 SVGAGI. The V and J ends lost 5 bases and 6 bases respectively, with 19 bases between them. This CDR3 region has 15 residues. Written as DNA, the CDR3 is TGTGCCAGCAGTACTATACAGGCTAAGAGTAATGGCTACACCTTC. As protein: CASSTIQAKSNGYTF.

This chain connects TRBV29-1 to TRBJ1-5; D is perhaps TRBD1 (5 bases). CDR1 SQVTM and CDR2 ANQGSEA come from the germline V gene. Trimming took 4 bases from V and 2 from J, leaving 9 bases between them. This CDR3 contains 13 residues. DNA for the CDR3: TGCAGCGTTGGGGGGATTTGCAATCAGCCCCAGCATTTT. It encodes CSVGGICNQPQHF.

The chain couples TRBV7-6 to TRBJ2-1; D perhaps matches TRBD2 (5 bases). The germline V gene has CDR1 SGHVS and CDR2 FNYEAQ. This CDR3 has 19 amino acids. With 0 bases removed from V and 2 bases from J, the gap between germline ends came to 20 bases. This CDR3 is CASSLALESDSVPYNEQFF. In DNA, the CDR3 is TGTGCCAGCAGCTTAGCTCTAGAATCCGATAGCGTTCCCTACAATGAGCAGTTCTTC.